This T cell receptor (beta chain) stems from a study of T-cell memory formation after mild COVID-19. The CDR3 extends over 15 amino acids. Trimming stripped 3 bases from V and 1 base from J, with 12 bases between. Study-wide results and limits: The authors did not confirm SARS-CoV-2 specificity of second-wave clones peaking day 37. Contracting clones, day 15 to 85, had balanced CD4/CD8, and later expanders favored CD4+.

Concerning this clonotype itself: What it binds is unknown.

TCRdb processed the 5' RACE reads anew with MiXCR; each CDR3 protein has one entry. This table has around 500,000 distinct CDR3 sequences, 15% to 20% appearing once. The sequencing input was PBMCs or a T cell subset sorted from them (not recorded which). This sequence originates from an adult woman who had mild COVID-19 (a few samples of this study predate the infection). Cell type and time point are not known. This sequence joins TRBV12-3 or TRBV12-4 and TRBJ1-1; D remains unclear. CDR3 protein: CASSLLPWGNTEAFF. The CDR3 DNA is TGTGCCAGCAGTTTGTTGCCGTGGGGGAACACTGAAGCTTTCTTT.